Listed here are 14 T cell receptor beta chains from one sample, sequenced in a study of T cell repertoires in cytomegalovirus infection. Antigens of these TCRs are unknown. TCRdb independently ran MiXCR on the reads; one entry per CDR3 protein. Of about 900,000 distinct CDR3 sequences in the sample, more than 25% were seen once. The sequenced sample was cultured CD8+ T cells from PBMCs, obtained from culture after CMV antigen stimulation. The source is a human donor in good health (CMV status not recorded). Some clones in this sample may be carry-over from other donors' samples.

The genes are TRBV7-9 and TRBJ2-7; perhaps D is TRBD1 or TRBD2 (6 bases each). This CDR3 has 16 residues. The V end was cut by 1 base, the J end by 4 bases, with 17 bases between. CDR1 is SEHNR and CDR2 is FQNEAQ in the germline V gene (reference sequence). The CDR3 sequence is CASSLDWGATVYEQYF. CDR3 bases: TGTGCCAGCAGCTTAGATTGGGGGGCTACGGTTTACGAGCAGTACTTC.

This clonotype was counted ten times or more. One end of the junction varies from germline; a read error may be responsible. The chain carries TRBV4-1 and TRBJ2-2; D perhaps matches TRBD1 (6 bases). This CDR3 is 13 amino acids long. From germline, CDR1 is MGHRA and CDR2 YSYEKL. The CDR3 reads CASSPQGTGELFF. CDR3 coding DNA: TGTGCCAGCAGCCCACAGGGCACCGGGGAGCTGTTTTTT.

In its sample, this clonotype was seen once. The chain is built from TRBV2 and TRBJ2-1; weak D call: TRBD1 (6 bases). The V gene's germline CDR1 is SNHLY and CDR2 FYNNEI. The V end was cut by 6 bases, the J end by 4 bases, with 19 bases between. CDR3 size: 16 residues. CDR3 amino acids: CASRGPGHQYYNEQFF. The CDR3 coding sequence is TGTGCCAGCAGGGGACCGGGACACCAGTATTACAATGAGCAGTTCTTC.

The table lists this clonotype with a few counts. The rearrangement links TRBV29-1 to TRBJ2-7; 7 bases line up with TRBD2. The germline CDR1 and CDR2 sequences are SQVTM and ANQGSEA. The CDR3 runs to 11 residues. J lost 3 bases, V lost 5 bases, and 1 base had no gene match. CDR3 DNA sequence: TGCAGCGTTCCGGGAGGCTACGAGCAGTACTTC. It translates to CSVPGGYEQYF.

V is TRBV29-1 and J is TRBJ2-1; D gene unclear. The CDR3 length is 13 residues. Germline V lookup: CDR1 SQVTM, CDR2 ANQGSEA. V lost 6 bases, J lost 0 bases, and 9 bases lay in between. The CDR3 coding sequence is TGCAGCGTCCGGTTCGTCTCCTACAATGAGCAGTTCTTC. This codes for CSVRFVSYNEQFF.

This clonotype has just a few counts. This chain joins TRBV5-8 and TRBJ1-5; 12 bases map to TRBD1. Germline CDR1 and CDR2: SGHTS and YDEGEE. J gave up 2 bases and V 1 base, and 22 bases lay outside the gene matches. This CDR3 is 23 amino acids long. The chain's CDR3 is CASSLLYGTGGEGRNVRNQPQHF. DNA of the CDR3: TGTGCCAGCAGCTTGTTATATGGGACAGGGGGCGAAGGTAGAAATGTACGCAATCAGCCCCAGCATTTT. Supplemented by reference TRBV5-8 and TRBJ1-5, the full variable domain reads EAGVTQSPTHLIKTRGQQATLRCSPISGHTSVYWYQQALGLGLQFLLWYDEGEERNRGNFPPRFSGRQFPNYSSELNVNALELEDSALYLCASSLLYGTGGEGRNVRNQPQHFGDGTRLSIL.

This clonotype was seen a few times. The chain uses TRBV25-1 and TRBJ1-1; D possibly corresponds to TRBD1 (5 bases). This CDR3 spans 12 amino acids. Germline V gene data show CDR1 as MGHDK and CDR2 as SYGVNS. Trimming took off 7 bases at V and 12 bases at J, with 18 bases between the two ends. DNA for the CDR3: TGTGCCAGCAAAAAGGGGATCCGAACTACTTTCTTT. This sequence encodes CASKKGIRTTFF.

This chain joins TRBV2 and TRBJ2-1; D is possibly TRBD1 (5 bases). The CDR3 length is 17 residues. Germline CDR1 and CDR2: SNHLY and FYNNEI. The V end lost 6 bases, the J end lost 0 bases, and 18 bases lay between the germline ends. The CDR3 DNA follows: TGTGCCAGCAGGGGCAGGGCCGCCACCTCCTCCTACAATGAGCAGTTCTTC. Translating it yields CASRGRAATSSYNEQFF.

The V call is TRBV12-5, the J call TRBJ1-4; D unclear. Germline loops: CDR1 LGHNT, CDR2 FRNRAP. The ends were cut back, 7 bases at V and 13 bases at J, with 22 bases in the middle. This CDR3 has 14 amino acids. The CDR3 sequence: CASAPGRSPESLFF. CDR3 bases: TGTGCTAGTGCCCCCGGGAGGTCCCCTGAATCACTGTTTTTT.

The J gene is TRBJ1-1, the V gene TRBV5-1, with TRBD1 identical over 9 bases. Germline CDR1 reads SGHRS; CDR2 reads YFSETQ. CDR3 length: 16 amino acids. The V gene end was trimmed by 4 bases and the J gene end by 4 bases; junction bases not matched to a gene: 11. The chain's CDR3 is CASSLGQGPSGTEAFF. In DNA, the CDR3 is TGCGCCAGCAGCCTTGGACAGGGGCCCTCCGGCACTGAAGCTTTCTTT.

This clonotype occurred a few times. The chain employs TRBV7-9 and TRBJ2-2; TRBD2 is a possible D gene (6 bases). Deletions cut 6 bases from V and 3 bases from J, with 20 bases between. From germline, CDR1 is SEHNR and CDR2 FQNEAQ (reference sequence). The CDR3 has 17 amino acids. The CDR3 DNA follows: TGTGCCAGCAGTCCAAGGTTCGGGGGTGCCGACACCGGGGAGCTGTTTTTT. Translation: CASSPRFGGADTGELFF.

This chain uses TRBV2 with TRBJ2-7, with D uncertain. The CDR3 has 11 amino acids. Germline values: CDR1 SNHLY, CDR2 FYNNEI. With 10 bases removed from V and 5 bases from J, the gap between germline ends came to 12 bases. The CDR3 protein is CATSGPHEQYF. The CDR3 DNA reads TGTGCCACCTCCGGTCCCCACGAGCAGTACTTC.

The chain carries TRBV7-9 and TRBJ2-1; TRBD1 aligns across 8 bases. The CDR3 extends over 15 amino acids. From germline, CDR1 is SEHNR and CDR2 FQNEAQ (reference sequence). The junction had 7 bases not matched to a gene; V was cut back by 5 bases and J by 4 bases. The CDR3 region is CASSARQGWYNEQFF. The CDR3 bases are TGTGCCAGCAGCGCCCGACAGGGGTGGTACAATGAGCAGTTCTTC.

This clonotype was observed a few times. This chain uses TRBV28 with TRBJ1-1; TRBD1 might be the D (5 bases). V was cut by 7 bases and J by 3 bases, with 18 bases left in between. The CDR3 covers 15 residues. Looked up from germline, CDR1 is MDHEN and CDR2 is SYDVKM. CDR3 coding DNA: TGTGCCAGCACTACCAACAGGCTTTCGTACACTGAAGCTTTCTTT. Protein: CASTTNRLSYTEAFF.